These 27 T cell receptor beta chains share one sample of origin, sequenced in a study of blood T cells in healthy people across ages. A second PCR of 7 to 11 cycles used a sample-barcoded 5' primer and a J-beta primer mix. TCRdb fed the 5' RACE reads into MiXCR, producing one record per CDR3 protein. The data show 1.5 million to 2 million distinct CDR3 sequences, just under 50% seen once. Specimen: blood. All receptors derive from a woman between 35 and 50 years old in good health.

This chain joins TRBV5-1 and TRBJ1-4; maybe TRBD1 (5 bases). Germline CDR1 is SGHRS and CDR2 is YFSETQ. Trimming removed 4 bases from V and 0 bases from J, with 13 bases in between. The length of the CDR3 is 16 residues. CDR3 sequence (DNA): TGCGCCAGCAGCCCGGGACGGATTGCAACTAATGAAAAACTGTTTTTT. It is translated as CASSPGRIATNEKLFF.

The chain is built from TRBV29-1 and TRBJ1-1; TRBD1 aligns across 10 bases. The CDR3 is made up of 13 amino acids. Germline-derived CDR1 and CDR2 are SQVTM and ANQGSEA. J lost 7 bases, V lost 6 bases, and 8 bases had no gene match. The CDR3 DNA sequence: TGCAGCGTCCTGACAGGGGGCATGGGTGAAGCTTTCTTT. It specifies CSVLTGGMGEAFF.

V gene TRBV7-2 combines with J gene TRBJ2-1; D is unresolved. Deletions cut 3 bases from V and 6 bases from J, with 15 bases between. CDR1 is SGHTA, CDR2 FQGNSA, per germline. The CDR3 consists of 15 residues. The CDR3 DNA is TGTGCCAGCAGCTTCGGACGTAGCTTTTCCAATGAGCAGTTCTTC. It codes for CASSFGRSFSNEQFF.

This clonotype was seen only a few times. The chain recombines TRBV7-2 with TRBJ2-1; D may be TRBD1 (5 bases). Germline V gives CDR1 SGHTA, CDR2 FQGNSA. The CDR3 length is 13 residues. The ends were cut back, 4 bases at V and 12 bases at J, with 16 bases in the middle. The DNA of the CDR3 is TGTGCCAGCAGCTCGGACAAAGGGATCGGGCAGTTCTTC. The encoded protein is CASSSDKGIGQFF. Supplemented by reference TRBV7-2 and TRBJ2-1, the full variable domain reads GAGVSQSPSNKVTEKGKDVELRCDPISGHTALYWYRQSLGQGLEFLIYFQGNSAPDKSGLPSDRFSAERTGGSVSTLTIQRTQQEDSAVYLCASSSDKGIGQFFGPGTRLTVL.

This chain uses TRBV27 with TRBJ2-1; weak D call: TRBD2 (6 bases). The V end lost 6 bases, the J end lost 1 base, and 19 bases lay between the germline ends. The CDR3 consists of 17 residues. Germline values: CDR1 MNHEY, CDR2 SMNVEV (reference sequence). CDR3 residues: CASRGGKGRISYNEQFF. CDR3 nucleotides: TGTGCCAGCAGGGGAGGTAAGGGGAGAATATCCTACAATGAGCAGTTCTTC.

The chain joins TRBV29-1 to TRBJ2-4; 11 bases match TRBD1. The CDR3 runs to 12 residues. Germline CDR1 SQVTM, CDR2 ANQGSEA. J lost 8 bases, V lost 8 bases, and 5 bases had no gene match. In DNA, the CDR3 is TGCAGCCACTCGGGACAGGGGGACATTCAGTACTTC. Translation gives CSHSGQGDIQYF.

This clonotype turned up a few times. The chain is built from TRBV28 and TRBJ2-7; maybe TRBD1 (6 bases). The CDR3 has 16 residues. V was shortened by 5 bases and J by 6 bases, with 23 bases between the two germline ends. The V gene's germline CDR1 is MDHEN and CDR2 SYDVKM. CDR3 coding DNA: TGTGCCAGCAGTCCGCCCGGGACACCTGCTCCGTTCGAGCAGTACTTC. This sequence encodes CASSPPGTPAPFEQYF.

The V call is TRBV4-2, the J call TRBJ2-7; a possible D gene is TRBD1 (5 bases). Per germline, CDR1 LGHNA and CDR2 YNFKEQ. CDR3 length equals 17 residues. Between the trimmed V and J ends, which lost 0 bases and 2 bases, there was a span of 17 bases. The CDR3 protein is CASSQEYGAHQTYEQYF. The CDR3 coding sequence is TGTGCCAGCAGCCAAGAGTATGGGGCACATCAGACCTACGAGCAGTACTTC.

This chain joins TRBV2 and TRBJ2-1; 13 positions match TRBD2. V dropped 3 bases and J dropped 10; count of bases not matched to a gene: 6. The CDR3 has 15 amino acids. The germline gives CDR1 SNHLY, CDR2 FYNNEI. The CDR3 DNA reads TGTGCCAGCAGTGACCCCGGGACTAGCGGGGTGGAGCAGTTCTTC. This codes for CASSDPGTSGVEQFF.

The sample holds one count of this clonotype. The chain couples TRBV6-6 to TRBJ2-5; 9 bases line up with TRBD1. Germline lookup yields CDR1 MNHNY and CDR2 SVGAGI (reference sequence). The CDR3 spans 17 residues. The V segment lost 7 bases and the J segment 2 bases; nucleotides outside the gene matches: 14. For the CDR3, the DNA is TGTGCCAGCACCCAAACCACCCGCGGACAGGGGCAAGAGACCCAGTACTTC. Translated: CASTQTTRGQGQETQYF.

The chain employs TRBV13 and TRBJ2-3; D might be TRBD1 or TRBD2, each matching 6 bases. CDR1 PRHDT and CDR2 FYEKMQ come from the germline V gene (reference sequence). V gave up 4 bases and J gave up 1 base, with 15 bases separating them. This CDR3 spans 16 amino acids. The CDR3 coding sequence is TGTGCCAGCAGCTCCTATCGGGGGCTCGGCACAGATACGCAGTATTTT. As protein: CASSSYRGLGTDTQYF.

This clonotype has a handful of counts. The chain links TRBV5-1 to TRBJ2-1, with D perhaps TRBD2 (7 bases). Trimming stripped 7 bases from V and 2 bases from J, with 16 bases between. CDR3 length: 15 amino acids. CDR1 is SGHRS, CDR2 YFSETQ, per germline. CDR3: CASQLGGGAYNEQFF. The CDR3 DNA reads TGCGCCAGCCAGCTGGGCGGGGGCGCCTACAATGAGCAGTTCTTC.

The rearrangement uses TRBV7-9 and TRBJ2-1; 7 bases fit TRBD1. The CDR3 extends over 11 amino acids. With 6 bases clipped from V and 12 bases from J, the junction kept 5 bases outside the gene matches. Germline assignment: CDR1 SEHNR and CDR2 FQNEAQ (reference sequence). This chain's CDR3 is CASRQGRGQFF. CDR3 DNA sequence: TGTGCCAGCAGACAGGGGAGAGGGCAGTTCTTC.

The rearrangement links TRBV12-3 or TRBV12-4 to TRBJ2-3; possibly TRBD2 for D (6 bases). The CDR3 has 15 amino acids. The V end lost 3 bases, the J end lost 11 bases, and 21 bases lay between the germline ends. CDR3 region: CASSFRRGKTDVQYF. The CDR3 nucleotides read TGTGCCAGCAGTTTTCGGCGGGGTAAAACAGATGTGCAGTATTTT.

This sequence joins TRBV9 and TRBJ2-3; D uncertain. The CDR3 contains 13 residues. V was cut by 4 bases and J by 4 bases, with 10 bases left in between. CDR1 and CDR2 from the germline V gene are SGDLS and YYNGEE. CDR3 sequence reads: CASSIYGPDTQYF. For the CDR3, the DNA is TGTGCCAGCAGCATATACGGGCCAGATACGCAGTATTTT.

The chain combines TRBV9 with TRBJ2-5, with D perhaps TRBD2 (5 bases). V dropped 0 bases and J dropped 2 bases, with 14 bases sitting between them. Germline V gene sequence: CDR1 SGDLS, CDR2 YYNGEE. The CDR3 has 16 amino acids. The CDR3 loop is CASSVAGNLRQETQYF. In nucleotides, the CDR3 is TGTGCCAGCAGCGTAGCGGGGAACCTTAGGCAAGAGACCCAGTACTTC.

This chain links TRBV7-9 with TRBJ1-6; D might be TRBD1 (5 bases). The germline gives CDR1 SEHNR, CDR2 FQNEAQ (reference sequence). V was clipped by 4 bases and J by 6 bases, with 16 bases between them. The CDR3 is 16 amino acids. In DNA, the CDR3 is TGTGCCAGCAGCTCGCAAACGGCCGGGGGTAATTCACCCCTCCACTTT. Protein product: CASSSQTAGGNSPLHF.

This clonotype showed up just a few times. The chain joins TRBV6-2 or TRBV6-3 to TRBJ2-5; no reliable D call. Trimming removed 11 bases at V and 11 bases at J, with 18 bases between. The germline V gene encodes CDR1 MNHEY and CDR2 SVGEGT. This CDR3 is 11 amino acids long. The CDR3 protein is CAAQWGSEQYF. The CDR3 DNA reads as TGTGCCGCACAATGGGGTTCGGAGCAGTACTTC.

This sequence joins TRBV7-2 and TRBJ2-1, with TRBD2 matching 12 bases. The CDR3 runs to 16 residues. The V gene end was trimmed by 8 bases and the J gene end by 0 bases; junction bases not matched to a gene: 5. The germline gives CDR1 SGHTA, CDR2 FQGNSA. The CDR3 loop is CASGWTSGTSYNEQFF. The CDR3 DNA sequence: TGTGCCAGCGGCTGGACTAGCGGGACCTCCTACAATGAGCAGTTCTTC.

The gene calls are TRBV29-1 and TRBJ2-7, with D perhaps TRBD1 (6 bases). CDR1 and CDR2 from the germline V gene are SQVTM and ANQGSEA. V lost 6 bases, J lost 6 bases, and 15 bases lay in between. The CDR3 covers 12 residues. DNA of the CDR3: TGCAGCGTCCCCTTAGGGGGAGCCGAGCAGTACTTC. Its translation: CSVPLGGAEQYF.

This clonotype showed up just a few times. CDR3 residues: CASSKRCDIQYF. As DNA, the CDR3 is TGTGCCAGCAGCAAAAGGTGTGACATTCAGTACTTC. The chain uses TRBV21-1 and TRBJ2-7. The J call could be wrong; TRBJ2-4 is a better fit for the DNA end. TRBV21-1 represents a pseudogene. The CDR3 runs 12 residues.

Here the CDR3 reads CASSKGLTYNEQFF. The CDR3 DNA reads TGTGCCAGCAGTAAGGGGCTCACCTACAATGAGCAGTTCTTC. The chain carries TRBV6-2 or TRBV6-3 and TRBJ2-1; a possible D gene is TRBD1 (5 bases). Between the trimmed V and J ends, which lost 5 bases and 2 bases, there was a span of 10 bases. Germline V gene data show CDR1 as MNHEY and CDR2 as SVGEGT. This CDR3 spans 14 amino acids.

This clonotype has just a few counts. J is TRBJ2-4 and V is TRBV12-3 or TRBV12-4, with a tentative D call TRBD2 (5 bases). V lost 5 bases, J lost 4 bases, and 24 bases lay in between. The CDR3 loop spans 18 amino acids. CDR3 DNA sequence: TGTGCCAGCAGTACCGCGGGCGAGTCAAGCTACATTAAAAACATTCAGTACTTC. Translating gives CASSTAGESSYIKNIQYF.

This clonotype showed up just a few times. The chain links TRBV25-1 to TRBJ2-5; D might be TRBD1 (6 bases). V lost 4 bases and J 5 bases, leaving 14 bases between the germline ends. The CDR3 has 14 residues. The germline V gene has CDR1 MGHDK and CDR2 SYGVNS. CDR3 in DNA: TGTGCCAGCAGTGCGCCCGGACAGCTGGAGACCCAGTACTTC. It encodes CASSAPGQLETQYF.

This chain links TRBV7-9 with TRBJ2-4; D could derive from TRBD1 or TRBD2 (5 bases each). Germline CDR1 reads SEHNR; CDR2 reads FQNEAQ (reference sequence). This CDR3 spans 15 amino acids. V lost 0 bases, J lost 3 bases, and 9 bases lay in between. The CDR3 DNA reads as TGTGCCAGCAGCTTAGCGAGGGGCGTCAAAAACATTCAGTACTTC. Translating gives CASSLARGVKNIQYF.

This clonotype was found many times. The DNA of the CDR3 is TGTGCCAGCAGTTACGAGGGATCTGGCTACACCTTC. It encodes CASSYEGSGYTF. J is TRBJ1-2 and V is TRBV6-6; D unresolved. Trimming took 2 bases from V and 7 from J, leaving 8 bases between them. The CDR3 totals 12 residues. Looked up from germline, CDR1 is MNHNY and CDR2 is SVGAGI (reference sequence).

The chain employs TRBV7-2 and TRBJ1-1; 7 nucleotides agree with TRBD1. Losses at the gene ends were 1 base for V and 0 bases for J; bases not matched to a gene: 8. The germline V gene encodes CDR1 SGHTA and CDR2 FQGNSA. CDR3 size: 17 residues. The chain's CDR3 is CASSLGVRTGLNTEAFF. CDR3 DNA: TGTGCCAGCAGCTTAGGTGTTAGGACAGGACTGAACACTGAAGCTTTCTTT.